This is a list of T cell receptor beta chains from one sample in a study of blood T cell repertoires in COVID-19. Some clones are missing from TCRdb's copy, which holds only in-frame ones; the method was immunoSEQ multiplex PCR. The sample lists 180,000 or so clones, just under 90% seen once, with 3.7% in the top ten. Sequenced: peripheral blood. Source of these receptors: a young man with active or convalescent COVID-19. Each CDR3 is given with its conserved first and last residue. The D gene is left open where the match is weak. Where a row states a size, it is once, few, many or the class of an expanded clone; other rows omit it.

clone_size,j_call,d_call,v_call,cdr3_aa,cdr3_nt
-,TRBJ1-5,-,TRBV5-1,CASSSLGGDGQPQHF,TGCGCCAGCAGCTCCTTGGGCGGGGATGGGCAGCCCCAGCATTTT
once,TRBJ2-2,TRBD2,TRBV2,CASSEMGGTGELFF,TGTGCCAGCAGTGAGATGGGGGGGACCGGGGAGCTGTTTTTT
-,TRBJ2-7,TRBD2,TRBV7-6,CASSLALSSGGPTPQYF,TGTGCCAGCAGCTTAGCTCTGAGTAGCGGGGGACCCACTCCTCAGTACTTC
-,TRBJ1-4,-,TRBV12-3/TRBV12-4,CASRNRVGKLFF,TGTGCCAGCAGAAACAGGGTGGGAAAACTGTTTTTT
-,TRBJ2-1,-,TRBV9,CASSGDLGYNEQFF,TGTGCCAGCAGCGGAGACCTCGGGTACAATGAGCAGTTCTTC
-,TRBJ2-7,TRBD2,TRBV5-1,CASSLLLAGDSYEQYF,TGCGCCAGCAGCTTGTTACTAGCGGGGGATTCCTACGAGCAGTACTTC
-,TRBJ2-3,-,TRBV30,CAWNVGGANTDTQYF,TGTGCCTGGAATGTAGGGGGGGCCAACACAGATACGCAGTATTTT
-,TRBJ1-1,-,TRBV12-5,CASGQANTEAFF,TGTGCTAGTGGCCAGGCGAACACTGAAGCTTTCTTT
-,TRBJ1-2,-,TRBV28,CASSLRTGKLYGYTF,TGTGCCAGCAGCCTCCGGACTGGAAAGCTCTATGGCTACACCTTC
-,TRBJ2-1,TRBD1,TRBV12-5,CASGWTGKDEQFF,TGTGCTAGTGGTTGGACAGGGAAAGATGAGCAGTTCTTC
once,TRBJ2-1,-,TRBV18,CASSTDRSNEQFF,TGTGCCAGCTCAACGGACAGATCCAATGAGCAGTTCTTC
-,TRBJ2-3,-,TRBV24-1,CATSDLPIQGITDTQYF,TGTGCCACCAGTGATTTGCCTATACAGGGAATCACAGATACGCAGTATTTT
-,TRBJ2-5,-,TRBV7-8,CASSLQGGGETQYF,TGTGCCAGCAGCTTACAGGGAGGAGGAGAGACCCAGTACTTC
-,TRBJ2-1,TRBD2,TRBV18,CASSPLAQGMSSGRVNEQFF,TGTGCCAGCTCACCACTAGCACAGGGAATGTCTAGCGGGAGGGTCAATGAGCAGTTCTTC
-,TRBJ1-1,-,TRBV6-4,CASSDSAGADEAFF,TGTGCCAGCAGTGACTCCGCAGGGGCAGATGAAGCTTTCTTT
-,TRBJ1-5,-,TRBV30,CAWGRTGHGAQHF,TGTGCCTGGGGTCGTACGGGACACGGGGCCCAGCATTTT
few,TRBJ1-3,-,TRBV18,CASSPGRSGRNTIYF,TGTGCCAGCTCACCAGGTCGTTCAGGGCGGAACACCATATATTTT
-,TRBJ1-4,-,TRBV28,CASSFSSGGLFF,TGTGCCAGCAGTTTCTCCTCCGGGGGGCTGTTTTTT
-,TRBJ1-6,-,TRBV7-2,CASSLTRAGRGSPLHF,TGTGCCAGCAGCTTAACTCGGGCGGGGAGGGGTTCACCCCTCCACTTT
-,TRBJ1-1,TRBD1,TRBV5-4,CASRLDRGGTRSGRNTEAFF,TGTGCCAGCAGACTCGACAGGGGAGGCACCAGGAGCGGTAGAAACACTGAAGCTTTCTTT
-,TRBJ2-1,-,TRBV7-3,CASSLSLYNEQFF,TGTGCCAGCAGCTTAAGTCTCTACAATGAGCAGTTCTTC
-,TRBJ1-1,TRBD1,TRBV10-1,CASKSGTANTEAFF,TGCGCCAGCAAATCCGGGACAGCCAACACTGAAGCTTTCTTT
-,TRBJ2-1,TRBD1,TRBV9,CASSEGTAYNEQFF,TGTGCCAGCAGCGAAGGGACAGCTTACAATGAGCAGTTCTTC
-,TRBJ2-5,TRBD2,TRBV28,CASSSQIRLAEETQYF,TGTGCCAGCAGTTCACAAATAAGACTAGCGGAAGAGACCCAGTACTTC
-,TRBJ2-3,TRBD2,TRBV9,CASSAGLAGAYVSTDTQYF,TGTGCCAGCAGCGCCGGACTAGCGGGAGCTTACGTCAGCACAGATACGCAGTATTTT
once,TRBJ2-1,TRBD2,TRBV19,CASSPASGRLNEQFF,TGTGCCAGTAGCCCTGCTAGCGGGAGATTGAATGAGCAGTTCTTC
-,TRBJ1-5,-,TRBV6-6,CASRANQPQHF,TGTGCCAGCAGGGCTAATCAGCCCCAGCATTTT
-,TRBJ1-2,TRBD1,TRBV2,CASSGQGAFYGYTF,TGTGCCAGCAGTGGACAGGGGGCATTCTATGGCTACACCTTC
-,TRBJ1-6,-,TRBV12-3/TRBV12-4,CASSFQVSSPLHF,TGTGCCAGCAGTTTTCAGGTCTCATCACCCCTCCACTTT
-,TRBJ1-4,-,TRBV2,CASSRIWEEKLFF,TGTGCCAGCAGCCGGATCTGGGAGGAAAAACTGTTTTTT
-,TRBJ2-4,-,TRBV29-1,CSVVTPQVAKNIQYF,TGCAGCGTTGTCACTCCCCAGGTAGCCAAAAACATTCAGTACTTC
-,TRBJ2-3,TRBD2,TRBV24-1,CATRGTSGTDTQYF,TGTGCCACCCGCGGGACTAGCGGCACAGATACGCAGTATTTT
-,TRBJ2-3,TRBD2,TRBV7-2,CASSNSGGVDTQYF,TGTGCCAGCAGCAATAGCGGGGGGGTAGATACGCAGTATTTT
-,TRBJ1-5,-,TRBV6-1,CASNSTGNQPQHF,TGTGCCAGCAACTCTACAGGGAATCAGCCCCAGCATTTT
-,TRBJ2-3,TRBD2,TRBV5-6,CASSGVRVAGDTDTQYF,TGTGCCAGCAGCGGGGTTCGGGTAGCGGGGGACACAGATACGCAGTATTTT
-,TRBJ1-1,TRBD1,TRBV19,CASSIDRDSAPGAFF,TGTGCCAGTAGTATAGACCGGGACAGTGCTCCTGGGGCTTTCTTT
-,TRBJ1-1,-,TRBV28,CASSWDIGGNTEAFF,TGTGCCAGCAGTTGGGACATTGGAGGGAACACTGAAGCTTTCTTT
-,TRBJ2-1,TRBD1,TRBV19,CASSTTGGAINEQFF,TGTGCCAGTAGTACCACAGGGGGCGCGATCAATGAGCAGTTCTTC
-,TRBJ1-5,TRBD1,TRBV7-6,CASSLYGDRVDQPQHF,TGTGCCAGCAGCTTATACGGGGACAGGGTGGATCAGCCCCAGCATTTT
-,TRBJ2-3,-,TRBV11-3,CASSGSGLTDTQYF,TGTGCCAGCAGCGGATCGGGACTTACAGATACGCAGTATTTT
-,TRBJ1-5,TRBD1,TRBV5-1,CASSLQGTGQPQHF,TGCGCCAGCAGCTTACAGGGGACTGGACAGCCCCAGCATTTT
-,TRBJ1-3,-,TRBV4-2,CASSQGETGDTIYF,TGTGCCAGCAGCCAAGGCGAAACCGGGGACACCATATATTTT
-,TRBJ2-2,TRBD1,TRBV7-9,CASSRGTGYTGELFF,TGTGCCAGCAGCAGAGGGACAGGGTACACCGGGGAGCTGTTTTTT
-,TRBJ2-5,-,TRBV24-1,CATSDFRGQETQYF,TGTGCCACCAGTGATTTTAGAGGGCAAGAGACCCAGTACTTC
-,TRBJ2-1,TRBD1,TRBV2,CASKADRGPYNEQFF,TGTGCCAGCAAAGCCGACAGGGGCCCCTACAATGAGCAGTTCTTC
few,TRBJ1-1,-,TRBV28,CASSPRAMGTEAFF,TGTGCCAGCAGCCCGAGGGCTATGGGCACTGAAGCTTTCTTT